A selection of T cell receptor beta chains follows, all from one sample in a study of blood T cells in healthy people across ages. Using its own MiXCR run on the 5' RACE reads, TCRdb lists one record per CDR3 protein. The sample has hundreds of thousands of distinct CDR3 sequences, about 26% seen once. These records were also assigned to another study, of T cells of mothers and their children.

Sequenced: blood. The receptors were gathered from a boy between 5 and 17 years old in good health. Each CDR3 is given with its conserved first and last residue. A D gene is named only where the DNA matches it firmly. A row's size may be missing; if present it is once, few, many or a size class.

d_gene	v_gene	j_gene	abundance	CDR3nt	CDR3aa
-	TRBV6-1	TRBJ2-2	-	TGTGCCAGCAGTCGCTTCACCGGGGAGCTGTTTTTT	CASSRFTGELFF
-	TRBV5-6	TRBJ1-1	few	TGTGCCAGCAGCCCTTCTACGGGCACTGAAGCTTTCTTT	CASSPSTGTEAFF
-	TRBV20-1	TRBJ1-1	few	TGCAGTGCTAGATCAGATGGGGGGTGGACTGAAGCTTTCTTT	CSARSDGGWTEAFF
TRBD1	TRBV7-2	TRBJ1-2	-	TGTGCCAGCAGCTTAGGGACAGGGGGTAACATTAACTATGGCTACACCTTC	CASSLGTGGNINYGYTF
-	TRBV6-6	TRBJ2-7	-	TGTGCCAGTCTGAGGGGGGACTCCTACGAGCAGTACTTC	CASLRGDSYEQYF
-	TRBV5-1	TRBJ2-5	-	TGCGCCAGCAGCCCTAGGCCCTCCCAAGAGACCCAGTACTTC	CASSPRPSQETQYF
-	TRBV7-3	TRBJ2-3	-	TGTGCCAGCAGCTTAGATGGCCATAGCACAGATACGCAGTATTTT	CASSLDGHSTDTQYF
TRBD1	TRBV5-1	TRBJ2-7	-	TGCGCCAGCAGCGGGACAGGGCCCTCCTACGAGCAGTACTTC	CASSGTGPSYEQYF
TRBD2	TRBV5-1	TRBJ2-1	many	TGCGCCAGCAGCACACGACTAGCCCATGAGCAGTTCTTC	CASSTRLAHEQFF
-	TRBV25-1	TRBJ2-7	few	TGTGCCAGCAGGGGAAACTACGAGCAGTACTTC	CASRGNYEQYF
-	TRBV6-7	TRBJ2-3	-	TGTGCCAGCGGGGTAGGGGGCGGGACCACAGATACGCAGTATTTT	CASGVGGGTTDTQYF
TRBD1	TRBV12-3/TRBV12-4	TRBJ1-3	-	TGTGCCAGCAGTTTACGGCTCCGCGGCGTGGGACAGACCAGCTCTGGAAACACCATATATTTT	CASSLRLRGVGQTSSGNTIYF
TRBD1	TRBV5-1	TRBJ1-1	-	TGCGCCAGCAGTCGACAGGGTGAATCTGAAGCTTTCTTT	CASSRQGESEAFF
-	TRBV30	TRBJ1-2	few	TGTGCCTGGACCAAGTCAGGGTTCTATGGCTACACCTTC	CAWTKSGFYGYTF
-	TRBV30	TRBJ1-5	-	TGTGCCTGGAGGGGGGGGGGCAATCAGCCCCAGCATTTT	CAWRGGGNQPQHF
-	TRBV18	TRBJ2-1	-	TGTGCCAGCTCACCAACGGGGGCGCGGGACAATGAGCAGTTCTTC	CASSPTGARDNEQFF
-	TRBV15	TRBJ1-6	many	TGTGCCACCAGCAGAGATTCATTGGCAGCTAATTCACCCCTCCACTTT	CATSRDSLAANSPLHF
-	TRBV29-1	TRBJ2-7	few	TGCAGCGTTGAGTTGAGGGAAAGCTCCTACGAGCAGTACTTC	CSVELRESSYEQYF
-	TRBV20-1	TRBJ2-7	-	TGCAGTGCTAGAGATCGAGTCGAGCAGTACTTC	CSARDRVEQYF
-	TRBV5-1	TRBJ1-1	-	TGCGCCAGCAGCTTGGCCTACCGCCTGGACACTGAAGCTTTCTTT	CASSLAYRLDTEAFF
TRBD1	TRBV12-3/TRBV12-4	TRBJ1-4	few	TGTGCCAGCAGTGTCGGGACAGGGAGTAGAAAGGATGAAAAACTGTTTTTT	CASSVGTGSRKDEKLFF
TRBD2	TRBV3-1	TRBJ2-3	-	TGTGCCAGCAGCCAGTGGGCTAGCGGGGGCGGGACAGATACGCAGTATTTT	CASSQWASGGGTDTQYF
-	TRBV5-1	TRBJ2-2	-	TGCGCCAGCAAGGAGAACACCGGGGAGCTGTTTTTT	CASKENTGELFF
-	TRBV7-9	TRBJ1-2	few	TGTGCCAGCAGCGCGATAGGGCGTGGTGGCTACACCTTC	CASSAIGRGGYTF
-	TRBV6-7	TRBJ1-6	once	TGTGCCAGCAGTTATAAACCAGGGGAACCCCTCCACTTT	CASSYKPGEPLHF
-	TRBV15	TRBJ2-4	-	TGTGCCACCAGCAGAGAAGGGGGAATCGCCAAAAACATTCAGTACTTC	CATSREGGIAKNIQYF
-	TRBV12-3/TRBV12-4	TRBJ2-7	-	TGTGCCAGCAGTTTAGTAACCGAGCAGTACTTC	CASSLVTEQYF
TRBD1	TRBV14	TRBJ2-1	few	TGTGCCAGCAGCCCAAAGGGTCCCACAGGGGGTAGCCCCCCCAATGAGCAGTTCTTC	CASSPKGPTGGSPPNEQFF
-	TRBV7-9	TRBJ2-7	-	TGTGCCAGCTTATTAACCGGGACATCATACGAGCAGTACTTC	CASLLTGTSYEQYF
-	TRBV29-1	TRBJ2-5	few	TGCAGCGTGCAACAGGGATCTCGGGAGACCCAGTACTTC	CSVQQGSRETQYF
-	TRBV10-2	TRBJ2-5	-	TGCGCCAGCAGTAGGGGGGTTGGTCAGACCCAGTACTTC	CASSRGVGQTQYF
-	TRBV29-1	TRBJ2-5	-	TGCAGCGGACGGGGATGGGGGCGGGGGATTATCCGCAAAGAGACCCAGTACTTC	CSGRGWGRGIIRKETQYF
-	TRBV10-3	TRBJ2-3	-	TGTGCCATCAGTGAGTCCCTGGGAACCGACCATTATGCGCAGTATTTT	CAISESLGTDHYAQYF
TRBD1	TRBV6-5	TRBJ2-5	-	TGTGCCAGCAGTTCCTGGGGGACAGCAAAAGAGACCCAGTACTTC	CASSSWGTAKETQYF
TRBD1	TRBV3-1	TRBJ1-2	-	TGTGCCAGCAGCGAGGGACAGGTTAACTATGGCTACACCTTC	CASSEGQVNYGYTF
TRBD1	TRBV11-1	TRBJ1-1	many	TGTGCCAGCAGCTTGACAGGGGCGCTTGAGGCTTTCTTT	CASSLTGALEAFF
-	TRBV24-1	TRBJ1-4	-	TGTGCCACCAGTGACCCCCAGTTCGGTATCGCAACTAATGAAAAACTGTTTTTT	CATSDPQFGIATNEKLFF
-	TRBV20-1	TRBJ2-5	-	TGCAGTGCTCAATATAACAGGGTCGGAGAGACCCAGTACTTC	CSAQYNRVGETQYF
-	TRBV20-1	TRBJ1-4	few	TGCAGTGCTCCCAATTTGGGCCTCCCTTTGAATGAAAAACTGTTTTTT	CSAPNLGLPLNEKLFF
-	TRBV29-1	TRBJ2-1	few	TGCAGCGTTGCTAGGGGACGGCCCTACAATGAGCAGTTCTTC	CSVARGRPYNEQFF
TRBD1	TRBV5-5	TRBJ2-7	many	TGCGCCAGCAGCTTGGGGACAGGGCGCTACGAGCAGTACTTC	CASSLGTGRYEQYF
TRBD2	TRBV12-3/TRBV12-4	TRBJ2-7	once	TGTGCCAGCAGTTTAAAGGCGCCTAGCGGGGGGTGCGAGCAGTACTTC	CASSLKAPSGGCEQYF
-	TRBV9	TRBJ1-6	-	TGTGCCAGCAGCGTAGATTCCGGGGCCAATTCACCCCTCCACTTT	CASSVDSGANSPLHF
-	TRBV9	TRBJ1-5	-	TGTGCCAGCAGCGTAGGGGCGAATCAGCCCCAGCATTTT	CASSVGANQPQHF
-	TRBV7-8	TRBJ2-7	-	TGTGCCAGCAGGCCCGCGTCGGGGCCCTCCTACGAGCAGTACTTC	CASRPASGPSYEQYF
-	TRBV7-9	TRBJ1-3	-	TGTGCCAGCAGCTCCCCCTCGCAGGGGAATGGAAACACCATATATTTT	CASSSPSQGNGNTIYF
-	TRBV7-8	TRBJ1-1	few	TGTGCCAGCAGCTTAGATGGCGGAAAAGCTTTCTTT	CASSLDGGKAFF
-	TRBV29-1	TRBJ2-5	-	TGCAGCGCCGGCCCGGCTCAAGAGACCCAGTACTTC	CSAGPAQETQYF
-	TRBV9	TRBJ2-5	-	TGTGCCAGCAGCGTATTTGGAGGAGAGACCCAGTACTTC	CASSVFGGETQYF
TRBD2	TRBV7-9	TRBJ2-1	few	TGTGCCAGCAGCCCTCCGTGGGTAGCGGGGGTCTACAATGAGCAGTTCTTC	CASSPPWVAGVYNEQFF
TRBD2	TRBV7-9	TRBJ2-1	-	TGTGCCAGCAGCTCCATACTAGCGGGGGGCTACAATGAGCAGTTCTTC	CASSSILAGGYNEQFF
-	TRBV6-1	TRBJ2-5	-	TGTGCCAGCCTCACGGGTTGGGGGGCGCCGAGTTTCGGGACCCAGTACTTC	CASLTGWGAPSFGTQYF
TRBD2	TRBV7-2	TRBJ2-1	-	TGTGCCAGCAGCAAGCTGTCTAGCGGGGACCCCTACAATGAGCAGTTCTTC	CASSKLSSGDPYNEQFF
-	TRBV12-3/TRBV12-4	TRBJ2-7	-	TGTGCCAGCAGTTTTTCCGGGCCAAGCTCCTACGAGCAGTACTTC	CASSFSGPSSYEQYF
TRBD1	TRBV6-4	TRBJ2-5	few	TGTGCCAGCAGTCGGGACAGGGGGCCCCCAGAGACCCAGTACTTC	CASSRDRGPPETQYF
TRBD2	TRBV6-4	TRBJ2-1	few	TGTGCCAGCAGTCCGACTAGCGGGGGGCAGGATGAGCAGTTCTTC	CASSPTSGGQDEQFF
-	TRBV10-1	TRBJ1-2	-	TGCGCCAGCAGTGAGTCCGGACAGAACTATGGCTACACCTTC	CASSESGQNYGYTF